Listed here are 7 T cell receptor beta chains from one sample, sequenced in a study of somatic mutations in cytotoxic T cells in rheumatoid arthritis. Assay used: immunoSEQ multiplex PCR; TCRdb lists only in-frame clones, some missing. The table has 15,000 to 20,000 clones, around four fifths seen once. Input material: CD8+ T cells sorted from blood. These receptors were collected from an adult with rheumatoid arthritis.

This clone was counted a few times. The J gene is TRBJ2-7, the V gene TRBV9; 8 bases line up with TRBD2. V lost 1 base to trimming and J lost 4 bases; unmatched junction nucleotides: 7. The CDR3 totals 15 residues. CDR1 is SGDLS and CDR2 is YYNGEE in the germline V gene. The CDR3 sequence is CASSVSGGPSYEQYF. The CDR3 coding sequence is TGTGCCAGCAGCGTATCGGGAGGGCCTTCTTACGAGCAGTACTTC.

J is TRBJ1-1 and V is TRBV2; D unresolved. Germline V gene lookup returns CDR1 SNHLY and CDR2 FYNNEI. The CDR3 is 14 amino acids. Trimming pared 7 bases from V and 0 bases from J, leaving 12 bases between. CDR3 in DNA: TGTGCCAGCACCAAGGACGGCCTGAACACTGAAGCTTTCTTT. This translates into CASTKDGLNTEAFF.

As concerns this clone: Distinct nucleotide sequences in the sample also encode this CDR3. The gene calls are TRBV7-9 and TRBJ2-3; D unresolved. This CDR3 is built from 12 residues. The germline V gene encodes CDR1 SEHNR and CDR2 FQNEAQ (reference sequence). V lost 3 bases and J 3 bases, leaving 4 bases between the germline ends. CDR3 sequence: CASSLGTDTQYF. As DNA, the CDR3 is TGTGCCAGCAGCTTGGGGACAGATACGCAGTATTTT.

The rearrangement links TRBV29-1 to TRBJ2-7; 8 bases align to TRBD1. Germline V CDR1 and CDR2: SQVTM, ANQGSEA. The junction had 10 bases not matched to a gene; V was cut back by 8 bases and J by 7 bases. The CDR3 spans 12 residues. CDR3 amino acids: CSTTTGEVEQYF. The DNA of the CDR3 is TGCAGCACCACGACAGGGGAGGTTGAGCAGTACTTC.

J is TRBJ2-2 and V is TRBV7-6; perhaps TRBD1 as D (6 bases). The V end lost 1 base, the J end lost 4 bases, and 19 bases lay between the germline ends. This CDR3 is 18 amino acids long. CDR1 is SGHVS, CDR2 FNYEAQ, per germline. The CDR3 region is CASSLVEAGTLGTGELFF. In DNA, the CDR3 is TGTGCCAGCAGCTTAGTGGAAGCCGGGACATTGGGCACCGGGGAGCTGTTTTTT.

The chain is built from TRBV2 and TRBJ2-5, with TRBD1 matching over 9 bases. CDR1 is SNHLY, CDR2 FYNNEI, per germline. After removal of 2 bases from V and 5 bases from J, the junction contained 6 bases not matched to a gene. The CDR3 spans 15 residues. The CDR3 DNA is TGTGCCAGCAGTGAAAGACAGGGGGTATGGGAGACCCAGTACTTC. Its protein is CASSERQGVWETQYF.

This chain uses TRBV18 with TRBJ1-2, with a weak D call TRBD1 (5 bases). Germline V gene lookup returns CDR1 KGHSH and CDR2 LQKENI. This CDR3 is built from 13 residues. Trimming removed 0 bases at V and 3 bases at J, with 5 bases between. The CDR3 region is CASSPPGDYGYTF. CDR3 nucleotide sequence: TGTGCCAGCTCACCACCAGGGGACTATGGCTACACCTTC.